Many counts were recorded for the clone carrying this T cell receptor (beta chain). Its antigen is undetermined. The sorted-subset TCR libraries were prepared using some 1 million CD4+ or CD8+ T cells as the starting material. The sample comes from a study of neurological immune-mediated disorders. With 10-nucleotide random UMIs included, cDNA was synthesized by 5'RACE. From the 5' RACE reads, TCRdb called clonotypes with MiXCR, one entry per CDR3 protein. The sample holds more than 25,000 distinct CDR3 sequences, approximately 22% seen once. V shed 5 bases and J shed 0 bases, with 21 bases lying between them. Germline CDR1 and CDR2: DFQATT and SNEGSKA (reference sequence). The CDR3 runs 17 residues. General study findings and limits: Levels of TCR clonal expansion peaked in HTLV-1-associated myelopathy and reached their lowest in multiple sclerosis, under those of healthy controls.

Input material: CD4+ T cells from blood. The source is a man aged 45-60 years with HTLV-1-associated myelopathy (HAM/TSP). J is TRBJ2-3 and V is TRBV20-1, with D perhaps matching TRBD2 (7 bases). The CDR3 coding sequence is TGCAGTGCTTTGAAGGCCGGGGGGCTAATTAGCACAGATACGCAGTATTTT. The encoded protein is CSALKAGGLISTDTQYF.